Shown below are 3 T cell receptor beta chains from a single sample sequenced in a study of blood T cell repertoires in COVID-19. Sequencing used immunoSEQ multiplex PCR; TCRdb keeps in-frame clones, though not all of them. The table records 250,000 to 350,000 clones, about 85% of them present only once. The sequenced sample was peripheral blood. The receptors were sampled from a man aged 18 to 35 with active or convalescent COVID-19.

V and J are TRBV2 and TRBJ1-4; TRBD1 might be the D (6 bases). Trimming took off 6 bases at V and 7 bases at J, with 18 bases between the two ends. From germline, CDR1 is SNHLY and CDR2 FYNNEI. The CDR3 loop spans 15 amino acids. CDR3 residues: CASRLTGMRSEKLFF. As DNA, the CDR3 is TGTGCCAGCAGGCTAACAGGGATGAGAAGTGAAAAACTGTTTTTT.

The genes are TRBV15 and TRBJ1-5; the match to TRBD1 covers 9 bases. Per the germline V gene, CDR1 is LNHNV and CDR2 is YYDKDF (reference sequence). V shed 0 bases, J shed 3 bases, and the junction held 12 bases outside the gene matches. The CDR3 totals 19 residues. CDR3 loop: CATSREIAGTGRYNQPQHF. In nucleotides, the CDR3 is TGTGCCACCAGCAGAGAAATCGCCGGGACAGGGAGGTACAATCAGCCCCAGCATTTT.

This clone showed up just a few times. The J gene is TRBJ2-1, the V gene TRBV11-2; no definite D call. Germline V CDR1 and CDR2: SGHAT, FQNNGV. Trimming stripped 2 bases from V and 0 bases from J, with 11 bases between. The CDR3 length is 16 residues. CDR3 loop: CASSLRLDRSYNEQFF. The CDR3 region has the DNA TGTGCCAGCAGCTTACGACTGGATCGCTCCTACAATGAGCAGTTCTTC.